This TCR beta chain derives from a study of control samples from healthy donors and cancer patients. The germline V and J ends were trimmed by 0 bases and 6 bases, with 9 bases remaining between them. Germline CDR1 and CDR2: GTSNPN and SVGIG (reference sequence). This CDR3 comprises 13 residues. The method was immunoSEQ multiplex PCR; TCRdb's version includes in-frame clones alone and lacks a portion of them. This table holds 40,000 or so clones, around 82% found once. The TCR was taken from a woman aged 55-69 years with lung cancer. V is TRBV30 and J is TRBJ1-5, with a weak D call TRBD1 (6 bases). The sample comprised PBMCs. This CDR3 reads CAWSVGQSQPQHF. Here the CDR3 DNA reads TGTGCCTGGAGTGTCGGACAGAGTCAGCCCCAGCATTTT.